Listed here is a single T cell receptor beta chain. This sample was taken from a study of PD-1 blockade in classical Hodgkin lymphoma. As for time point: cycle 4 day 1 (C4D1), after 6 weeks of nivolumab. Every patient had relapsed following autologous stem cell transplantation, and cohorts differed in brentuximab vedotin exposure. Magnetic negative selection was used to purify CD8+ T cells from thawed PBMCs. Profiling relied on immunoSEQ multiplex PCR, and the TCRdb table lists in-frame clones only, not all of them. The sample has about 20,000 clones, approximately 84% seen once. Germline V lookup: CDR1 MNHNY, CDR2 SVGAGI (reference sequence). The CDR3 loop spans 15 amino acids. V trimming: 2 bases; J trimming: 4 bases; junction bases outside the gene matches: 6.

This receptor was obtained from a human donor with classical Hodgkin lymphoma. The rearrangement uses TRBV6-6 and TRBJ2-7, with 9 bases fitting TRBD1. This specimen consisted of CD8+ T cells from blood, obtained before the fourth cycle of nivolumab. Here the CDR3 reads CASSYMGQGRYEQYF. The CDR3 DNA sequence: TGTGCCAGCAGTTACATGGGACAGGGCCGGTACGAGCAGTACTTC.